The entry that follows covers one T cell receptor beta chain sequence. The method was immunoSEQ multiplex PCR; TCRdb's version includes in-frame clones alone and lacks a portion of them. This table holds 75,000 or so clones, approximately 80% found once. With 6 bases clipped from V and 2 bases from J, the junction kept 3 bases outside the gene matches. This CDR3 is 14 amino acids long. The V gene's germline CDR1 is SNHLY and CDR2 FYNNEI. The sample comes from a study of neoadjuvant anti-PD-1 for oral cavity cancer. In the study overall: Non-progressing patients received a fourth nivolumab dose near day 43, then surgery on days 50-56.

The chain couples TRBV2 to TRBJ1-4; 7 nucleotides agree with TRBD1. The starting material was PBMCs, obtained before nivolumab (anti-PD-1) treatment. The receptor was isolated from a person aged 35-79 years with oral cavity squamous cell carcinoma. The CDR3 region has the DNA TGTGCCAGCAGCGACAGGGTTACTAATGAAAAACTGTTTTTT. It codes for CASSDRVTNEKLFF.